Shown below are 9 T cell receptor beta chains from a single sample sequenced in a study of cytomegalovirus exposure and HLA in healthy donors. This PCR relied on a set of 60 Vbeta primers and 13 Jbeta primers. Sequencing was performed with immunoSEQ multiplex PCR; in TCRdb, only in-frame clones are kept and a portion is missing. The data hold 170,000 or so clones, with over 70% observed a single time. Material: PBMCs. The source is a woman aged 45-59 years in good health and CMV-seropositive.

The chain employs TRBV5-1 and TRBJ2-6, with a weak D call TRBD2 (6 bases). Deletions cut 4 bases from V and 0 bases from J, with 11 bases between. The CDR3 has 16 residues. CDR1 SGHRS and CDR2 YFSETQ come from the germline V gene. CDR3 residues: CASSRTGDSGANVLTF. For the CDR3, the DNA is TGCGCCAGCAGCAGGACGGGAGACTCTGGGGCCAACGTCCTGACTTTC.

The chain has TRBV9 and TRBJ1-2; no reliable D call. V lost 0 bases, J lost 10 bases, and 19 bases lay in between. The CDR3 covers 15 residues. The germline gives CDR1 SGDLS, CDR2 YYNGEE. CDR3 nucleotide sequence: TGTGCCAGCAGCGTAGGGAGCACGGATACTATTGACTACACCTTC. It yields the protein CASSVGSTDTIDYTF.

J is TRBJ2-3 and V is TRBV7-8; 9 bases line up with TRBD2. The junction had 6 bases not matched to a gene; V was cut back by 4 bases and J by 10 bases. The CDR3 spans 13 residues. Germline-derived CDR1 and CDR2 are SGHVS and FQNEAQ. The CDR3 coding sequence is TGTGCCAGCAGCTCCCCGACTAGCGGATCGCAGTATTTT. Amino acids: CASSSPTSGSQYF.

This clone occurred once. The V gene is TRBV10-3, the J gene TRBJ2-3; 12 bases line up with TRBD2. The CDR3 has 17 amino acids. V was pared by 4 bases and J by 4 bases, with 9 bases of the junction left unmatched. Looked up from germline, CDR1 is ENHRY and CDR2 is SYGVKD. CDR3 loop: CAISAASGGAVPDTQYF. The CDR3, as DNA: TGTGCCATCAGTGCGGCTAGCGGGGGGGCGGTGCCAGATACGCAGTATTTT.

The V gene is TRBV6-5, the J gene TRBJ1-2; weak D call: TRBD1 (6 bases). The germline CDR1 and CDR2 sequences are MNHEY and SVGAGI. The CDR3 totals 14 residues. V was pared by 5 bases and J by 6 bases, with 16 bases between. Written as DNA, the CDR3 is TGTGCCAGCAGTCCCAGAGGGGGTAAGGATGGCTACACCTTC. Its protein product is CASSPRGGKDGYTF.

The rearrangement joins TRBV6-6 to TRBJ1-2; 9 bases agree with TRBD1. CDR1 and CDR2 from the germline V gene are MNHNY and SVGAGI (reference sequence). Losses at the gene ends were 6 bases for V and 4 bases for J; bases not matched to a gene: 9. The CDR3 loop spans 15 amino acids. The DNA of the CDR3 is TGTGCCAGCAGGCTGCGGGACAGGGCAGGCTATGGCTACACCTTC. It translates to CASRLRDRAGYGYTF.

The chain couples TRBV6-5 to TRBJ2-3; 9 nucleotides agree with TRBD2. V lost 6 bases, J lost 0 bases, and 4 bases stayed unmatched. The CDR3 runs to 15 residues. Germline CDR1 and CDR2: MNHEY and SVGAGI. CDR3 residues: CASRSGRRSTDTQYF. The CDR3 DNA follows: TGTGCCAGCAGGAGCGGGAGGAGGAGCACAGATACGCAGTATTTT.

The CDR3 reads CAIGMGAWAFF. CDR3 DNA: TGTGCCATTGGGATGGGGGCGTGGGCTTTCTTT. The chain is built from TRBV19 and TRBJ1-1, with TRBD1 as a possible D gene (6 bases). V was trimmed by 10 bases and J by 11 bases, leaving 17 bases between them. The germline CDR1 and CDR2 sequences are LNHDA and SQIVND (reference sequence). The CDR3 has 11 amino acids.

This chain connects TRBV19 to TRBJ2-3, with D possibly being TRBD1 (5 bases). The CDR3 sequence is 11 residues long. Germline V gene data show CDR1 as LNHDA and CDR2 as SQIVND (reference sequence). Trimming pared 6 bases from V and 6 bases from J, leaving 7 bases between. For the CDR3, the DNA is TGTGCCAGTAGCAGGGTTGATACGCAGTATTTT. It translates to CASSRVDTQYF. Based on the CDR3 plus reference TRBV19 and TRBJ2-3, the full variable domain is DGGITQSPKYLFRKEGQNVTLSCEQNLNHDAMYWYRQDPGQGLRLIYYSQIVNDFQKGDIAEGYSVSREKKESFPLTVTSAQKNPTAFYLCASSRVDTQYFGPGTRLTVL.